One sample yielded the 10 T cell receptor beta chains listed below, sequenced in a study of OX40 agonist ivuxolimab in advanced cancers. The data were produced by immunoSEQ multiplex PCR, yet TCRdb's version contains in-frame clones alone and is incomplete. The repertoire has tens of thousands of clones, about 83% of them found once; the top ten carry about 4.5%. The material was CD4+ or CD8+ T cells sorted from blood, obtained in a trial of the OX40 agonist ivuxolimab. These receptors originate from an adult with an advanced solid tumor such as melanoma, head and neck, liver or kidney cancer.

This sequence joins TRBV29-1 and TRBJ1-1; no definite D call. This CDR3 spans 10 amino acids. Germline CDR1 SQVTM, CDR2 ANQGSEA. The CDR3 protein is CSGIDTEAFF. For the CDR3, the DNA is TGCAGTGGGATAGACACTGAAGCTTTCTTT.

This CDR3 is CASSQAGLAGSNEQFF. CDR3 nucleotide sequence: TGCGCCAGCAGCCAAGCGGGCCTAGCGGGGAGCAATGAGCAGTTCTTC. This chain connects TRBV4-1 to TRBJ2-1, with 9 bases that match TRBD2. Germline CDR1 and CDR2: MGHRA and YSYEKL. J was trimmed by 6 bases and V by 1 base; bases with no gene match: 7. The CDR3 extends over 16 amino acids.

This sequence joins TRBV5-1 and TRBJ2-3, with 11 bases lining up with TRBD2. CDR1 is SGHRS and CDR2 is YFSETQ in the germline V gene. The CDR3 spans 16 residues. The V segment lost 2 bases and the J segment 2 bases; nucleotides outside the gene matches: 4. CDR3 loop: CASSLIAGGITDTQYF. CDR3 DNA: TGCGCCAGCAGCTTAATAGCGGGAGGGATCACAGATACGCAGTATTTT.

V gene TRBV7-6 combines with J gene TRBJ2-5, with D hard to call. There are 13 residues in the CDR3. Looked up from germline, CDR1 is SGHVS and CDR2 is FNYEAQ. Trimming took 1 base from V and 1 from J, leaving 4 bases between them. In DNA, the CDR3 is TGTGCCAGCAGCTTAGGCAGCCAAGAGACCCAGTACTTC. This encodes CASSLGSQETQYF.

The CDR3 region is CASSIRGPGDEPLYNEQFF. The CDR3 DNA reads TGCGCCAGCAGCATCCGGGGCCCGGGAGACGAGCCGCTTTACAATGAGCAGTTCTTC. This sequence joins TRBV4-1 and TRBJ2-1, with D perhaps TRBD2 (6 bases). V dropped 5 bases and J dropped 4 bases, with 27 bases sitting between them. Germline CDR1 is MGHRA and CDR2 is YSYEKL. CDR3 length: 19 residues.

The V call is TRBV2, the J call TRBJ2-1; no reliable D call. Trimming took 2 bases from V and 0 from J, leaving 8 bases between them. In germline, CDR1 is SNHLY, CDR2 FYNNEI. The CDR3 extends over 15 amino acids. CDR3 sequence reads: CASSESLGSYNEQFF. The CDR3 nucleotides read TGTGCCAGCAGTGAATCCCTGGGCTCCTACAATGAGCAGTTCTTC.

The J gene is TRBJ1-1, the V gene TRBV7-2; 7 bases fit TRBD1. Germline V lookup: CDR1 SGHTA, CDR2 FQGNSA. The CDR3 consists of 14 residues. Trimming at V came to 4 bases and at J to 2 bases, leaving 4 bases not matched to a gene. The CDR3 bases are TGTGCCAGCAGCTCCGGACAGGTCAACACTGAAGCTTTCTTT. Translation: CASSSGQVNTEAFF.

The gene calls are TRBV5-4 and TRBJ2-5, with D perhaps matching TRBD2 (5 bases). CDR1 is SGHNT and CDR2 is YYREEE in the germline V gene (reference sequence). The CDR3 loop spans 13 amino acids. Trimming shortened V by 4 bases and J by 2 bases, and 9 bases separated the two germline ends. The CDR3: CASSLGMQETQYF. In DNA form, the CDR3 reads TGTGCCAGCAGCCTCGGGATGCAAGAGACCCAGTACTTC.

The rearrangement uses TRBV6-6 and TRBJ1-5, with TRBD1 as a possible D gene (6 bases). V lost 5 bases and J lost 5, with 10 bases in between. Looked up from germline, CDR1 is MNHNY and CDR2 is SVGAGI (reference sequence). The CDR3 consists of 13 residues. CDR3: CASSLRGYQPQHF. CDR3 nucleotide sequence: TGTGCCAGCAGTCTCAGGGGTTATCAGCCCCAGCATTTT.

The chain combines TRBV7-2 with TRBJ2-5; 8 bases agree with TRBD1. The DNA end lines up better with TRBJ2-7; the J call may be wrong. The CDR3 extends over 15 amino acids. The germline V gene encodes CDR1 SGHTA and CDR2 FQGNSA. The CDR3: CASMPWGQASYEQYF. CDR3 nucleotides: TGTGCCAGCATGCCATGGGGACAGGCCTCCTACGAGCAGTACTTC.